This is a list of T cell receptor beta chains from one sample in a study of T cell responses to AZD1222 COVID-19 vaccine. This table comes from immunoSEQ multiplex PCR, and its TCRdb copy is limited to in-frame clones, with some not included. The profile shows more than 95,000 clones, around 91% of them singletons. The sample here was peripheral blood, taken on day 0 of MenACWY control vaccination. The source of these receptors is an adult in good health. CDR3s include the opening cysteine and the closing phenylalanine or tryptophan. D genes are given only for firm matches. Only part of the rows carry a size: once, few, many, or a class if the clone is expanded.

TRBV11-3	TRBJ2-6	NA	NA	TGTGCCAGCAGCTTAGGGGGTACTGGGGCCAACGTCCTGACTTTC	CASSLGGTGANVLTF
TRBV24-1	TRBJ2-3	NA	TRBD1	TGTGCCACCAGGGACAGGTCCACAGATACGCAGTATTTT	CATRDRSTDTQYF
TRBV27	TRBJ2-1	NA	TRBD2	TGTGCCAGCAGTTCGTCACTAGCGGGGGGGCCTGATCTCAATGAGCAGTTCTTC	CASSSSLAGGPDLNEQFF
TRBV5-1	TRBJ2-2	few	NA	TGCGCCAGCAGCGGTGGGGGCAACACCGGGGAGCTGTTTTTT	CASSGGGNTGELFF
TRBV6-1	TRBJ2-1	NA	NA	TGTGCCAGCAGTGAACGGGGTGGGACTTATCAGTTCTTC	CASSERGGTYQFF
TRBV6-1	TRBJ1-6	NA	NA	TGTGCCAGCAGTGAATTAAACCCCGGGGCAATGGCTTCACCCCTCCACTTT	CASSELNPGAMASPLHF
TRBV6-5	TRBJ1-2	few	NA	TGTGCCAGCAGTCTCCAGCCACGGCGGGGCTACACCTTC	CASSLQPRRGYTF
TRBV19	TRBJ2-3	once	NA	TGTGCCAGTAGTTGGGACACAAACACAGATACGCAGTATTTT	CASSWDTNTDTQYF
TRBV7-8	TRBJ1-4	NA	TRBD1	TGTGCCAGCAGCCGGGACAGGAACGTAGGAAAGAATGAAAAACTGTTTTTT	CASSRDRNVGKNEKLFF
TRBV5-4	TRBJ2-1	NA	TRBD2	TGTGCCAGCAGCTTAATGCTAGCGGGGGGCCATGAGCAGTTCTTC	CASSLMLAGGHEQFF
TRBV19	TRBJ1-5	NA	NA	TGTGCCAGTCGCCTTCGTGGAAGCAATCAGCCCCAGCATTTT	CASRLRGSNQPQHF
TRBV20-1	TRBJ1-1	few	NA	TGCAGTGCTAGGCTAGAAGCTTTCTTT	CSARLEAFF
TRBV2	TRBJ1-1	few	NA	TGTGCCAGCACCATCTTGACAGGTACTGAAGCTTTCTTT	CASTILTGTEAFF
TRBV10-3	TRBJ1-1	NA	NA	TGTGCCATCAGCCGGACAGAGAACACTGAAGCTTTCTTT	CAISRTENTEAFF
TRBV7-2	TRBJ2-1	NA	NA	TGTGCCAGCAGCTCTCGCAGGTCCTACAATGAGCAGTTCTTC	CASSSRRSYNEQFF
TRBV6-1	TRBJ1-6	NA	NA	TGTGCCAGCAGTGAAGGGGGGGCGTGGAATTCACCCCTCCACTTT	CASSEGGAWNSPLHF
TRBV5-1	TRBJ2-3	NA	TRBD2	TGCGCCAGCAGCGTTATACTAGCGGGTAGCACAGATACGCAGTATTTT	CASSVILAGSTDTQYF
TRBV5-4	TRBJ1-1	NA	NA	TGTGCCAGCAGCTATAACAGCGAGTTGAACACTGAAGCTTTCTTT	CASSYNSELNTEAFF
TRBV25-1	TRBJ2-1	NA	TRBD1	TGTGCCAGCAGTGATCCAGGGGGCCGTGAGCAGTTCTTC	CASSDPGGREQFF
TRBV28	TRBJ1-5	NA	NA	TGTGCCAGCAGTTCCCCTCCGCAGGGTAACATACTATACTCCAAGCTTGTCCGCAATCAGCCCCAGCATTTT	CASSSPPQGNILYSKLVRNQPQHF
TRBV28	TRBJ2-7	NA	NA	TGTGCCAGCAGTTGGGGGGCTAATTACGAGCAGTACTTC	CASSWGANYEQYF
TRBV7-2	TRBJ2-3	NA	TRBD2	TGTGCCAGCAGCTTAACCACTAGCGGGAGGATCACAGATACGCAGTATTTT	CASSLTTSGRITDTQYF
TRBV6-5	TRBJ1-5	NA	TRBD1	TGTGCCACCAGAACAGGGGGCATTCAGCCCCAGCATTTT	CATRTGGIQPQHF
TRBV24-1	TRBJ2-3	NA	NA	TGTGCCACCAGCTTAACTCGGGACACCTACACAGATACGCAGTATTTT	CATSLTRDTYTDTQYF
TRBV7-9	TRBJ2-7	NA	TRBD1	TGTGCCAGCAGCCCCGGGACAGTGACGTCCTACGAGCAGTACTTC	CASSPGTVTSYEQYF
TRBV4-1	TRBJ1-6	NA	TRBD1	TGCGCCAGCAGCCAAGGGACAGGAGGGAATTCACCCCTCCACTTT	CASSQGTGGNSPLHF
TRBV19	TRBJ2-3	NA	NA	TGTGCCAGTAGTGACTTGGGACCCACAGATACGCAGTATTTT	CASSDLGPTDTQYF
TRBV29-1	TRBJ2-7	NA	NA	TGCAGCGGCCGGCTTTTAACGGGAACGTCCTACGAGCAGTACTTC	CSGRLLTGTSYEQYF
TRBV6-6	TRBJ1-6	NA	NA	TGTGCCAGCAGTTACTCGGCTATGGTTAGCAATTCACCCCTCCACTTT	CASSYSAMVSNSPLHF
TRBV7-8	TRBJ2-3	NA	TRBD2	TGTGCCAGCAGCCGAGCCGGACTAGCGGGGGGTCACACAGATACGCAGTATTTT	CASSRAGLAGGHTDTQYF
TRBV6-5	TRBJ1-1	NA	NA	TGTGCCAGCAGTAAGGGACATTACACTGAAGCTTTCTTT	CASSKGHYTEAFF
TRBV6-1	TRBJ1-5	NA	TRBD1	TGTGCCAGCAGTGAATACGACAGGGGGCTGTATAGCAATCAGCCCCAGCATTTT	CASSEYDRGLYSNQPQHF
TRBV19	TRBJ2-4	NA	NA	TGTGCCAGTAGTATCGGTTGGGGAGGCACGCACATTCAGTACTTC	CASSIGWGGTHIQYF
TRBV4-1	TRBJ1-1	NA	NA	TGCGCCAGCAGCCCTCGGCAAGGGTACACTGAAGCTTTCTTT	CASSPRQGYTEAFF
TRBV5-5	TRBJ1-4	NA	NA	TGTGCCAGCAGCTTGTCCAGGGGTTCTTCCAACGACGAAAAACTGTTTTTT	CASSLSRGSSNDEKLFF
TRBV27	TRBJ1-6	NA	NA	TGTGCCAGCAGTTCCCTGGGGGCGCCCTATAATTCACCCCTCCACTTT	CASSSLGAPYNSPLHF
TRBV27	TRBJ1-6	NA	NA	TGTGCCAGCAAACTCTATAATTCACCCCTCCACTTT	CASKLYNSPLHF
TRBV29-1	TRBJ2-1	NA	NA	TGCAGCGTTGGTATCCCCCGGACCCCTAAGCACAATGAGCAGTTCTTC	CSVGIPRTPKHNEQFF
TRBV2	TRBJ2-3	NA	NA	TGTGCCAGCAGTCCTGGAAGCAGGAGCAAGGATACGCAGTATTTT	CASSPGSRSKDTQYF
TRBV6-2/TRBV6-3	TRBJ2-2	NA	NA	TGTGCCAGCAGTTACTTCACTAACACCGGGGAGCTGTTTTTT	CASSYFTNTGELFF
TRBV28	TRBJ1-3	NA	NA	TGTGCCAGCAGTTCCCCCTGGTTGAGCTCTGGAAACACCATATATTTT	CASSSPWLSSGNTIYF
TRBV5-1	TRBJ2-1	NA	TRBD1	TGCGCCAGCAGCGGCCTGGGACAGAGCTCCTACAATGAGCAGTTCTTC	CASSGLGQSSYNEQFF